Each of the 31 T cell receptor beta chains below was sequenced from the same sample in a study of OX40 agonist ivuxolimab in advanced cancers. Clones were read by immunoSEQ multiplex PCR, and TCRdb kept only the in-frame ones, dropping some. The sample consists of tens of thousands of clones, less than 90% of them appearing once. The specimen comprised CD4+ or CD8+ T cells sorted from blood, sampled in a trial of the OX40 agonist ivuxolimab. The source of these receptors is an adult with an advanced solid tumor such as melanoma, head and neck, liver or kidney cancer.

The rearrangement uses TRBV16 and TRBJ1-1; 7 bases map to TRBD1. Germline V gene data show CDR1 as KGHSY and CDR2 as FQNENV. J lost 4 bases, V lost 0 bases, and 2 bases had no gene match. The CDR3 loop spans 14 amino acids. The CDR3 spells CASSQSEGATEAFF. CDR3 nucleotide sequence: TGTGCCAGCAGCCAATCGGAGGGGGCCACTGAAGCTTTCTTT.

In its sample, this clone was seen once. The chain uses TRBV9 and TRBJ2-6; no firm D call. Germline V lookup: CDR1 SGDLS, CDR2 YYNGEE. This CDR3 spans 15 amino acids. Trimming cost V 0 bases and J 0 bases, with 4 bases left between them. The CDR3 protein is CASSVADSGANVLTF. CDR3 bases: TGTGCCAGCAGCGTAGCGGACTCTGGGGCCAACGTCCTGACTTTC.

The gene calls are TRBV7-9 and TRBJ2-7; perhaps TRBD2 as D (7 bases). Trimming removed 1 base from V and 4 bases from J, with 8 bases in between. CDR3 size: 13 residues. CDR1 SEHNR and CDR2 FQNEAQ come from the germline V gene (reference sequence). CDR3 sequence: CASSLEGGYEQYF. DNA for the CDR3: TGTGCCAGCAGCTTAGAGGGGGGGTACGAGCAGTACTTC.

The chain employs TRBV11-2 and TRBJ2-5; 8 nucleotides match TRBD1. This CDR3 spans 13 amino acids. The V gene's germline CDR1 is SGHAT and CDR2 FQNNGV. Trimming took 6 bases from V and 2 from J; bases not matched to a gene: 2. Here the CDR3 DNA reads TGTGCCAGCAGAGGACAGGGACAAGAGACCCAGTACTTC. Amino acids: CASRGQGQETQYF. Drawing the rest from reference TRBV11-2 and TRBJ2-5, the complete variable domain is EAGVAQSPRYKIIEKRQSVAFWCNPISGHATLYWYQQILGQGPKLLIQFQNNGVVDDSQLPKDRFSAERLKGVDSTLKIQPAKLEDSAVYLCASRGQGQETQYFGPGTRLLVL.

The chain links TRBV9 to TRBJ2-3; D unresolved. This CDR3 region has 13 residues. Trimming removed 0 bases from V and 5 bases from J, with 7 bases in between. In germline, CDR1 is SGDLS, CDR2 YYNGEE. The CDR3 is CASSVGAIDTQYF. In DNA form, the CDR3 reads TGTGCCAGCAGCGTAGGGGCGATAGATACGCAGTATTTT.

V usage is TRBV5-6 and J usage is TRBJ2-7; no clear D gene. Germline CDR1 reads SGHDT; CDR2 reads YYEEEE. V was pared by 3 bases and J by 6 bases, with 22 bases between. The CDR3 sequence is 16 residues long. For the CDR3, the DNA is TGTGCCAGCAGCTCACCAAAAGGGAAACAACGCGGCGAGCAGTACTTC. Protein: CASSSPKGKQRGEQYF. Full variable domain (rest looked up from reference TRBV5-6 and TRBJ2-7): DAGVTQSPTHLIKTRGQQVTLRCSPKSGHDTVSWYQQALGQGPQFIFQYYEEEERQRGNFPDRFSGHQFPNYSSELNVNALLLGDSALYLCASSSPKGKQRGEQYFGPGTRLTVT.

The V and J genes are TRBV27 and TRBJ1-4; possibly TRBD1 for D (6 bases). Germline V gene data show CDR1 as MNHEY and CDR2 as SMNVEV (reference sequence). The V end lost 2 bases, the J end lost 8 bases, and 15 bases lay between the germline ends. This CDR3 spans 15 amino acids. The DNA for the CDR3 is TGTGCCAGCAGTTTAATAGGGGGTCTGGCGGAAAAACTGTTTTTT. As protein: CASSLIGGLAEKLFF.

This chain joins TRBV29-1 and TRBJ2-5; D is unclear. In germline, CDR1 is SQVTM, CDR2 ANQGSEA. V shed 3 bases and J shed 4 bases, with 12 bases lying between them. This CDR3 is built from 13 residues. Here the CDR3 reads CSVERQNRETQYF. CDR3 sequence (DNA): TGCAGCGTTGAGCGTCAGAACCGAGAGACCCAGTACTTC.

J is TRBJ2-3 and V is TRBV9, with TRBD2 matching over 10 bases. CDR1 is SGDLS, CDR2 YYNGEE, per germline. V dropped 6 bases and J dropped 3; count of bases not matched to a gene: 16. This CDR3 is 18 amino acids long. CDR3 loop: CASTRGVASGSFTDTQYF. The CDR3 DNA follows: TGTGCCAGCACCCGAGGGGTGGCTAGCGGGAGTTTTACAGATACGCAGTATTTT.

This chain links TRBV2 with TRBJ2-7; 9 bases are shared with TRBD1. Germline lookup yields CDR1 SNHLY and CDR2 FYNNEI. The CDR3 spans 14 residues. V lost 6 bases and J lost 3; bases outside the gene matches: 6. The CDR3 protein is CASRGTGWDYEQYF. In DNA form, the CDR3 reads TGTGCCAGCAGAGGGACAGGGTGGGACTACGAGCAGTACTTC.

This clone was seen just once. The rearrangement uses TRBV23-1 and TRBJ2-3; D tentatively reads TRBD1 or TRBD2 (7 bases each). TRBV23-1 is reported as an ORF; its role is uncertain. The germline V and J ends were trimmed by 0 bases and 4 bases, with 23 bases remaining between them. The CDR3 has 19 residues. Here the CDR3 reads CASSQSRDSRGGYADTQYF. CDR3 nucleotides: TGCGCCAGCAGTCAATCGAGGGACAGTAGGGGAGGGTACGCAGATACGCAGTATTTT.

This chain connects TRBV9 to TRBJ1-3; the D gene is possibly TRBD1 (5 bases). CDR3 length equals 16 residues. Per germline, CDR1 SGDLS and CDR2 YYNGEE. V dropped 0 bases and J dropped 4 bases, with 14 bases sitting between them. The CDR3 reads CASSVARQGPGNTIYF. In DNA, the CDR3 is TGTGCCAGCAGCGTAGCTCGGCAGGGCCCAGGAAACACCATATATTTT.

The CDR3 here is CASSPIMGGSPDIQYF. Written as DNA, the CDR3 is TGTGCCAGCAGTCCAATTATGGGAGGTAGTCCAGACATTCAGTACTTC. The rearrangement links TRBV27 to TRBJ2-4; D perhaps matches TRBD2 (6 bases). The CDR3 runs to 16 residues. V was cut by 5 bases and J by 8 bases, with 22 bases left in between. CDR1 is MNHEY and CDR2 is SMNVEV in the germline V gene (reference sequence).

This clone has just one count. The chain combines TRBV4-3 with TRBJ2-7; a weak D match, TRBD1 (6 bases). The germline V gene encodes CDR1 LGHNA and CDR2 YSLEER. The CDR3 consists of 14 residues. Between the trimmed V and J ends, which lost 3 bases and 1 base, there was a span of 10 bases. As DNA, the CDR3 is TGCGCCAGCAGCCAGGGGGCGATATCCTACGAGCAGTACTTC. Translation: CASSQGAISYEQYF.

V and J are TRBV28 and TRBJ2-7, with D unresolved. This CDR3 has 13 amino acids. Germline values: CDR1 MDHEN, CDR2 SYDVKM. Trimming took 3 bases from V and 9 from J, leaving 15 bases between them. In DNA form, the CDR3 reads TGTGCCAGCAGTTTTCCTACCTTACAAGGGCAGTACTTC. This encodes CASSFPTLQGQYF. The full variable domain, its missing parts supplied by reference TRBV28 and TRBJ2-7, is DVKVTQSSRYLVKRTGEKVFLECVQDMDHENMFWYRQDPGLGLRLIYFSYDVKMKEKGDIPEGYSVSREKKERFSLILESASTNQTSMYLCASSFPTLQGQYFGPGTRLTVT.

This sequence joins TRBV5-1 and TRBJ2-1; D is undetermined. The germline V gene has CDR1 SGHRS and CDR2 YFSETQ. The V end was cut by 4 bases, the J end by 5 bases, with 10 bases between. The CDR3 totals 13 residues. This CDR3 reads CASSLYINNEQFF. CDR3 in DNA: TGCGCCAGCAGCCTCTATATCAACAATGAGCAGTTCTTC. The entire variable domain, with the rest obtained from reference TRBV5-1 and TRBJ2-1, is as follows: KAGVTQTPRYLIKTRGQQVTLSCSPISGHRSVSWYQQTPGQGLQFLFEYFSETQRNKGNFPGRFSGRQFSNSRSEMNVSTLELGDSALYLCASSLYINNEQFFGPGTRLTVL.

The CDR3 DNA is TGTGCCAGCAGTTCGACAGGGAGAGAGACCCAGTACTTC. This gives the protein CASSSTGRETQYF. The chain has TRBV28 and TRBJ2-5; TRBD1 agrees at 7 bases. In germline, CDR1 is MDHEN, CDR2 SYDVKM. Germline trimming cut 4 bases from V and 4 bases from J; bases unmatched to any gene: 3. This CDR3 contains 13 residues.

By proportion, this clone is medium-sized. This sequence joins TRBV4-3 and TRBJ1-2, with 7 bases fitting TRBD1. This CDR3 spans 15 amino acids. V was clipped by 3 bases and J by 4 bases; unmatched bases: 8. Germline CDR1 is LGHNA and CDR2 is YSLEER. The CDR3 region is CASSQTTTGSYGYTF. The CDR3 DNA sequence: TGCGCCAGCAGCCAGACCACGACAGGGAGCTATGGCTACACCTTC.

The chain employs TRBV6-1 and TRBJ1-2, with D maybe TRBD1 (6 bases). CDR1 is MNHNS and CDR2 is SASEGT in the germline V gene. V was trimmed by 3 bases and J by 6 bases, leaving 14 bases between them. The CDR3 spans 14 residues. For the CDR3, the DNA is TGTGCCAGCAGTGAGGTTGGGGGGGCGAATGGCTACACCTTC. This gives the protein CASSEVGGANGYTF.

This chain uses TRBV5-8 with TRBJ1-5; the D gene is possibly TRBD1 (5 bases). This CDR3 has 14 residues. Germline values: CDR1 SGHTS, CDR2 YDEGEE. The ends were cut back, 0 bases at V and 7 bases at J, with 11 bases in the middle. The DNA of the CDR3 is TGTGCCAGCAGCTTGGGCAGGGTTAACCAGCCCCAGCATTTT. This codes for CASSLGRVNQPQHF.

The rearrangement joins TRBV9 to TRBJ2-5; 10 nucleotides line up with TRBD1. The CDR3 consists of 17 residues. Germline CDR1 and CDR2: SGDLS and YYNGEE. V shed 2 bases, J shed 7 bases, and the junction held 14 bases outside the gene matches. The chain's CDR3 is CASSVLGDRGLVGTQYF. DNA for the CDR3: TGTGCCAGCAGCGTTTTGGGGGACAGGGGATTAGTAGGGACCCAGTACTTC.

The V gene is TRBV9, the J gene TRBJ2-7; D not certain. This CDR3 spans 15 amino acids. V lost 1 base and J 1 base, leaving 12 bases between the germline ends. Per the germline V gene, CDR1 is SGDLS and CDR2 is YYNGEE. In DNA form, the CDR3 reads TGTGCCAGCAGCGTAACCCCGACAACTTCCTACGAGCAGTACTTC. Protein: CASSVTPTTSYEQYF.

In this sample, this clone turned up once. This chain links TRBV9 with TRBJ2-3, with D uncertain. This CDR3 comprises 12 residues. Germline CDR1 reads SGDLS; CDR2 reads YYNGEE. V dropped 0 bases and J dropped 1 base, with 0 bases sitting between them. The CDR3 DNA sequence: TGTGCCAGCAGCGTAGGCACAGATACGCAGTATTTT. This codes for CASSVGTDTQYF.

J is TRBJ2-3 and V is TRBV5-1; possible D gene TRBD2, 6 bases. CDR1 and CDR2 from the germline V gene are SGHRS and YFSETQ. The V end was cut by 3 bases, the J end by 6 bases, with 17 bases between. This CDR3 is built from 15 residues. The CDR3 is CASSSDSGSGDTQYF. The CDR3 DNA reads TGCGCCAGCAGCTCGGATAGCGGCTCTGGGGATACGCAGTATTTT.

The CDR3 DNA reads TGTGCCAGCACAGGGGGATCTGGAAACACCATATATTTT. Amino acid sequence: CASTGGSGNTIYF. V gene TRBV2 combines with J gene TRBJ1-3; 7 bases are shared with TRBD1. This CDR3 region has 13 residues. The J segment lost 1 base and the V segment lost 7 bases, leaving 1 base of the junction unmatched. Germline CDR1 reads SNHLY; CDR2 reads FYNNEI.

This clone has only a few counts. This chain connects TRBV19 to TRBJ2-1; tentative D call: TRBD1 (5 bases). CDR3 length equals 13 residues. Per germline, CDR1 LNHDA and CDR2 SQIVND (reference sequence). V lost 9 bases and J 7 bases, leaving 16 bases between the germline ends. In nucleotides, the CDR3 is TGTGCCAGGTTAAAGGACACGAGAAATGAGCAGTTCTTC. Its translation is CARLKDTRNEQFF. The full variable domain, with the rest looked up from reference TRBV19 and TRBJ2-1, is DGGITQSPKYLFRKEGQNVTLSCEQNLNHDAMYWYRQDPGQGLRLIYYSQIVNDFQKGDIAEGYSVSREKKESFPLTVTSAQKNPTAFYLCARLKDTRNEQFFGPGTRLTVL.

This clone was observed a handful of times. The chain uses TRBV11-2 and TRBJ2-2; 8 bases are shared with TRBD1. This CDR3 has 17 residues. V was clipped by 1 base and J by 2 bases; unmatched bases: 6. From germline, CDR1 is SGHAT and CDR2 FQNNGV. DNA of the CDR3: TGTGCCAGCAGCTTAGGAGACAGGGGATTTAACACCGGGGAGCTGTTTTTT. Its protein product is CASSLGDRGFNTGELFF.

This clone showed up just once. The chain uses TRBV13 and TRBJ1-4, with 9 positions matching TRBD1. Germline lookup yields CDR1 PRHDT and CDR2 FYEKMQ (reference sequence). With 5 bases clipped from V and 5 bases from J, the junction kept 3 bases outside the gene matches. This CDR3 has 14 amino acids. The CDR3 DNA sequence: TGTGCCAGCAGCGTCGGGACAGGGAATGAAAAACTGTTTTTT. Its translation: CASSVGTGNEKLFF. The whole variable domain, remainder taken from reference TRBV13 and TRBJ1-4, is AAGVIQSPRHLIKEKRETATLKCYPIPRHDTVYWYQQGPGQDPQFLISFYEKMQSDKGSIPDRFSAQQFSDYHSELNMSSLELGDSALYFCASSVGTGNEKLFFGSGTQLSVL.

The chain has TRBV27 and TRBJ2-2, with D unresolved. Germline V gene lookup returns CDR1 MNHEY and CDR2 SMNVEV (reference sequence). The CDR3 covers 13 residues. The V end was cut by 2 bases, the J end by 3 bases, with 4 bases between. This CDR3 reads CASSLIDTGELFF. The CDR3 coding sequence is TGTGCCAGCAGTTTAATAGACACCGGGGAGCTGTTTTTT.

The rearrangement uses TRBV19 and TRBJ2-1, with no clear D. The germline V gene has CDR1 LNHDA and CDR2 SQIVND (reference sequence). The V end lost 3 bases, the J end lost 7 bases, and 7 bases lay between the germline ends. The CDR3 contains 12 residues. The CDR3: CASSILGNEQFF. CDR3 DNA: TGTGCCAGTAGTATCCTTGGGAATGAGCAGTTCTTC.

The chain employs TRBV5-5 and TRBJ2-7; no reliable D call. The V gene's germline CDR1 is SGHKS and CDR2 YYEKEE (reference sequence). This CDR3 is 16 amino acids long. V lost 4 bases and J 2 bases, leaving 19 bases between the germline ends. CDR3 in DNA: TGTGCCAGCAGCCCCGCCTCGGCAGGACCTCCCTACGAGCAGTACTTC. Residues: CASSPASAGPPYEQYF. The entire variable domain, with the rest obtained from reference TRBV5-5 and TRBJ2-7, is as follows: DAGVTQSPTHLIKTRGQQVTLRCSPISGHKSVSWYQQVLGQGPQFIFQYYEKEERGRGNFPDRFSARQFPNYSSELNVNALLLGDSALYLCASSPASAGPPYEQYFGPGTRLTVT.